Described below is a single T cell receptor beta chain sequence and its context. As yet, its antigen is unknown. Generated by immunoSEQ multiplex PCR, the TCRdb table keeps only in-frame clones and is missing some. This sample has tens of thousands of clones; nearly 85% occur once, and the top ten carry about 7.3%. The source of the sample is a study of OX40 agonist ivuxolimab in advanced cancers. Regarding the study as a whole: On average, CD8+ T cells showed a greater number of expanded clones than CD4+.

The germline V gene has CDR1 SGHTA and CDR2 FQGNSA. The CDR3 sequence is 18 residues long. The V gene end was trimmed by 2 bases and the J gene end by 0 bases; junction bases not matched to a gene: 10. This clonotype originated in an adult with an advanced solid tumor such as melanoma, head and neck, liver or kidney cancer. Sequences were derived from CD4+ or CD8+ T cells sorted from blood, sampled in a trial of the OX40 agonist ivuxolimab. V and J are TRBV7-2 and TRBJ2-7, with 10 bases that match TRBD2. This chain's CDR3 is CASSLLTNSGRFSYEQYF. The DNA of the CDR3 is TGTGCCAGCAGCTTACTTACTAATAGCGGGAGGTTCTCCTACGAGCAGTACTTC.